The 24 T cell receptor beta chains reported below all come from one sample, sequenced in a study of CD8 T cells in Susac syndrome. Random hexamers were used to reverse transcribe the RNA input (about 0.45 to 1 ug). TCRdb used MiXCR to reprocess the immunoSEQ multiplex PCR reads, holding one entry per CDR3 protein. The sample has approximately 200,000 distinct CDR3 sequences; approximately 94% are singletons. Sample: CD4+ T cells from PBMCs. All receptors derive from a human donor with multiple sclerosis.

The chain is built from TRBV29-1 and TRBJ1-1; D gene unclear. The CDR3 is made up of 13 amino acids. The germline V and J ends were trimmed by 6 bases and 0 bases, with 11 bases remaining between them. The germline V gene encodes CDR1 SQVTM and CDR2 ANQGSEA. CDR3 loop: CSVERPLNTEAFF. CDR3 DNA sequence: TGCAGCGTGGAAAGACCTTTGAACACTGAAGCTTTCTTT.

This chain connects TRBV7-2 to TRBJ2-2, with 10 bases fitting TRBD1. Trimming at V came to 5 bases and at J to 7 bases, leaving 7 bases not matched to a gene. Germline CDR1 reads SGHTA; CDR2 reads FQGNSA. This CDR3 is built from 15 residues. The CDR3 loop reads CASSPHGQGGGELFF. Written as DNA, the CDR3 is TGTGCCAGCAGCCCCCACGGACAGGGGGGCGGGGAGCTGTTTTTT.

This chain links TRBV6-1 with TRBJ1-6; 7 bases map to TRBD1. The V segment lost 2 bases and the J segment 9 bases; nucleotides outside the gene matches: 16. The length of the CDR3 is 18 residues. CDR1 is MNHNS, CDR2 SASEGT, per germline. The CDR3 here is CASSERSPGQDFTSPLHF. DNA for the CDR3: TGTGCCAGCAGTGAACGATCCCCAGGACAGGACTTTACTTCACCCCTCCACTTT.

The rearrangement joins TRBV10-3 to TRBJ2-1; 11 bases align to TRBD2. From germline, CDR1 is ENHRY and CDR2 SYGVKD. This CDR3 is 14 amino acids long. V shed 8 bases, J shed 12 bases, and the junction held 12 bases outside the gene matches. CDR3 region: CAIDVGTSGMTQFF. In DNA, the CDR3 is TGTGCCATCGACGTTGGGACTAGCGGAATGACGCAGTTCTTC.

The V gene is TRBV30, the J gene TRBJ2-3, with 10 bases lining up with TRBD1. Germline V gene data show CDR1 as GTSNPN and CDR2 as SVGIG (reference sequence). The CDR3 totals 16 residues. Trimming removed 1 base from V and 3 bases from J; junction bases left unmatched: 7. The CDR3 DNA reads TGTGCCTGGAGTGCCGGGGGACAGGGGTTAACAGATACGCAGTATTTT. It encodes CAWSAGGQGLTDTQYF.

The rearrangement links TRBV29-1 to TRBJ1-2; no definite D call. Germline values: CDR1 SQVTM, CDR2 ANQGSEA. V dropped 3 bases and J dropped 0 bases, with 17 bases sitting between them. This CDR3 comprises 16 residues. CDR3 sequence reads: CSVDPFERETNYGYTF. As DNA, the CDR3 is TGCAGCGTTGACCCCTTTGAGAGGGAAACTAACTATGGCTACACCTTC.

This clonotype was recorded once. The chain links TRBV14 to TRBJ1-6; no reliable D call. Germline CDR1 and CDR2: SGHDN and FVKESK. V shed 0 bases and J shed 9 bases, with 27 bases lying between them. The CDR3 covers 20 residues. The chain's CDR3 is CASSQEGGIVPSSATSPLHF. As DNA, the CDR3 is TGTGCCAGCAGCCAAGAGGGCGGCATCGTACCATCGTCGGCCACTTCACCCCTCCACTTT.

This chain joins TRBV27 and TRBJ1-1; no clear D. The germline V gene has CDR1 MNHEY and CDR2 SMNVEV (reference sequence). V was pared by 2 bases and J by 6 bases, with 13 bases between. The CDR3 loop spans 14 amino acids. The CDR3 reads CASSLGIGTAEAFF. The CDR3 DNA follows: TGTGCCAGCAGTTTAGGCATTGGTACAGCTGAAGCTTTCTTT.

The CDR3 nucleotides are TGCAGTGCTAGACCGCGGGACAGACCTCAGGATACGCAGTATTTT. It codes for CSARPRDRPQDTQYF. The genes are TRBV20-1 and TRBJ2-3; the D gene is possibly TRBD1 (7 bases). V dropped 2 bases and J dropped 6 bases, with 18 bases sitting between them. The CDR3 covers 15 residues. CDR1 and CDR2 from the germline V gene are DFQATT and SNEGSKA (reference sequence).

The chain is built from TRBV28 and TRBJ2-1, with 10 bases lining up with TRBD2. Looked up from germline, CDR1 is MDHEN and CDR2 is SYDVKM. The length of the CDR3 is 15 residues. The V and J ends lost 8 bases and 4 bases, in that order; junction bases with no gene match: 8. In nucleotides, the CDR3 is TGTGCCAGCGAGACGGTAGCGGGGGGATACAATGAGCAGTTCTTC. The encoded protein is CASETVAGGYNEQFF.

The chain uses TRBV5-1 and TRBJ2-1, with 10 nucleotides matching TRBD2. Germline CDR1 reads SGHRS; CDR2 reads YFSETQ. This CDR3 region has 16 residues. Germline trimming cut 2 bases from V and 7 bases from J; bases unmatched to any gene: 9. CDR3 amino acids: CASSFPRSGGVNEQFF. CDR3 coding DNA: TGCGCCAGCAGCTTTCCCAGGAGCGGGGGGGTAAATGAGCAGTTCTTC.

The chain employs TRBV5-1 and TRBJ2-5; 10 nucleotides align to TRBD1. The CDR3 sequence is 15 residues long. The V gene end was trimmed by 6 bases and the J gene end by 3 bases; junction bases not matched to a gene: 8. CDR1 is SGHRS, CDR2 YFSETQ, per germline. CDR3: CASTNYGTGEETQYF. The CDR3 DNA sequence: TGCGCCAGCACCAACTACGGGACAGGGGAAGAGACCCAGTACTTC.

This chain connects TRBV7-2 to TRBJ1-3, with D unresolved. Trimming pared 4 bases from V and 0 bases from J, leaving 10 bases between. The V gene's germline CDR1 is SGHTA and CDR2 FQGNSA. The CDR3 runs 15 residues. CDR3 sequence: CASSYGSTSGNTIYF. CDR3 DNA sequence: TGTGCCAGCAGCTACGGTTCCACCTCTGGAAACACCATATATTTT.

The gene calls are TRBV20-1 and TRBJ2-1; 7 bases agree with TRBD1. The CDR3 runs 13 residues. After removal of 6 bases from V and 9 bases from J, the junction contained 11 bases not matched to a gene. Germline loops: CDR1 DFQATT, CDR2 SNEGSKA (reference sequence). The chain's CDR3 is CSAPHIGGREQFF. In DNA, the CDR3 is TGCAGTGCCCCCCACATAGGGGGCCGTGAGCAGTTCTTC.

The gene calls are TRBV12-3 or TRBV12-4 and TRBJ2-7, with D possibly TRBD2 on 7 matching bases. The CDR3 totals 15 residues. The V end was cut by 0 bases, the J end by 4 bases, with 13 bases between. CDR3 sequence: CASSLASGGLYEQYF. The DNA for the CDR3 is TGTGCCAGCAGTTTAGCGTCGGGGGGCCTATACGAGCAGTACTTC.

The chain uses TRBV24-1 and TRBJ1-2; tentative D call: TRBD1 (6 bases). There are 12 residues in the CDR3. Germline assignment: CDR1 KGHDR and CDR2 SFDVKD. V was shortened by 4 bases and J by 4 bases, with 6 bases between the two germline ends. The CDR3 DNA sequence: TGTGCCACCAGTGACAGGGGCTATGGCTACACCTTC. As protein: CATSDRGYGYTF.

Here the CDR3 DNA reads TGTGCCAGCAGCCAGGTAGACAGCGTTGGCTACACCTTC. As protein: CASSQVDSVGYTF. J is TRBJ1-2 and V is TRBV3-1, with D tentatively TRBD1 (5 bases). The CDR3 is 13 amino acids. V was trimmed by 3 bases and J by 7 bases, leaving 12 bases between them. Germline V gene data show CDR1 as LGHDT and CDR2 as YNNKEL (reference sequence).

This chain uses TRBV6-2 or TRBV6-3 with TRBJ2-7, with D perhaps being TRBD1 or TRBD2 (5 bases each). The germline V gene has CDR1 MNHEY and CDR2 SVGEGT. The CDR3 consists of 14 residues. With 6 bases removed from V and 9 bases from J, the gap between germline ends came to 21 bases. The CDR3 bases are TGTGCCAGCAGAGGGTCCGGGACCGCGGGCAGGCAGTACTTC. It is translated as CASRGSGTAGRQYF.

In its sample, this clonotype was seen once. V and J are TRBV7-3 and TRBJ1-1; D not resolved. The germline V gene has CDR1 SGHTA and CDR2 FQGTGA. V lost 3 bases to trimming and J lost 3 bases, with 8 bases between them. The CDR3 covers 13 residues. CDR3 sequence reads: CASSFDPDTEAFF. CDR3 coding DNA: TGTGCCAGCAGCTTCGACCCGGACACTGAAGCTTTCTTT.

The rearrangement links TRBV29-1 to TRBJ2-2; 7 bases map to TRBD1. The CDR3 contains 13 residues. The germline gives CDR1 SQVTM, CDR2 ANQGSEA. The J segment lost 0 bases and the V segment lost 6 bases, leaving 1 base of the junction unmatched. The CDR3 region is CSVTGSNTGELFF. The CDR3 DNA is TGCAGCGTGACAGGGTCGAACACCGGGGAGCTGTTTTTT.

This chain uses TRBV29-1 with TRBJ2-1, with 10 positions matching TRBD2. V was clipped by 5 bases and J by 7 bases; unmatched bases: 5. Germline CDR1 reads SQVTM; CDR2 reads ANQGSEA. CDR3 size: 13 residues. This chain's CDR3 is CSVSSGGGNEQFF. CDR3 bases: TGCAGCGTTTCTAGCGGGGGAGGGAATGAGCAGTTCTTC.

The CDR3 is CASSSRQGRMINYGYTF. The CDR3 DNA reads as TGTGCCAGCAGCTCAAGACAGGGGAGGATGATAAACTATGGCTACACCTTC. V is TRBV7-8 and J is TRBJ1-2; 8 bases match TRBD1. J gave up 2 bases and V 4 bases, and 12 bases lay outside the gene matches. CDR1 and CDR2 (germline): SGHVS, FQNEAQ. This CDR3 has 17 amino acids.

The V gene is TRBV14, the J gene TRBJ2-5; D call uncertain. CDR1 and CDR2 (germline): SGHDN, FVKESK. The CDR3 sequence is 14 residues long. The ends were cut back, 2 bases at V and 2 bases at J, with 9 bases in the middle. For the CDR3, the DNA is TGTGCCAGCAGCCAATTCCCCTCACAAGAGACCCAGTACTTC. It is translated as CASSQFPSQETQYF.

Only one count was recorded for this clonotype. In nucleotides, the CDR3 is TGTGCCAGCACCAATACCCGACGGGGGGGACGGTATGGCTACACCTTC. Translated: CASTNTRRGGRYGYTF. V and J are TRBV12-3 or TRBV12-4 and TRBJ1-2; a possible D gene is TRBD1 (5 bases). The CDR3 has 16 residues. The ends were cut back, 7 bases at V and 5 bases at J, with 23 bases in the middle.